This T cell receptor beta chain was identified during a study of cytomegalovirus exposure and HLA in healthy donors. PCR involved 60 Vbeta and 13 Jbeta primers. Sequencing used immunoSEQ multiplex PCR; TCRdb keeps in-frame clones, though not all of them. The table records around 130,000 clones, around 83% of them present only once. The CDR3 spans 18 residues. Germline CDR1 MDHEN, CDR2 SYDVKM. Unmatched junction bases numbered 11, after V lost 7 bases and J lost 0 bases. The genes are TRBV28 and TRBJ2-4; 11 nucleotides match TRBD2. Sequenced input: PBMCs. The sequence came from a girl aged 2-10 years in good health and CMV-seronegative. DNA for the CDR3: TGTGCCAGCAAAAACGCCGGACTAGCGGGTCGAGCCAAAAACATTCAGTACTTC. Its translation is CASKNAGLAGRAKNIQYF.